Listed here are 8 T cell receptor beta chains from one sample, sequenced in a study of shared T cell receptors in the human thymus. Some clones are missing from TCRdb's copy, which holds only in-frame ones; the method was immunoSEQ multiplex PCR. This sample has about 380,000 clones, with roughly 94% found just once. Sequencing input: thymocytes. These receptors originate from a human donor.

The CDR3 DNA sequence: TGCGCCAGCGTACGGACCCCCCATTACAATGAGCAGTTCTTC. It specifies CASVRTPHYNEQFF. V and J are TRBV5-1 and TRBJ2-1; no definite D call. The V end was cut by 7 bases, the J end by 4 bases, with 15 bases between. The CDR3 has 14 residues. Germline V gene sequence: CDR1 SGHRS, CDR2 YFSETQ.

The chain carries TRBV5-5 and TRBJ2-7; D perhaps matches TRBD2 (6 bases). Germline V gene sequence: CDR1 SGHKS, CDR2 YYEKEE (reference sequence). The ends were cut back, 0 bases at V and 2 bases at J, with 12 bases in the middle. The CDR3 totals 15 residues. The DNA for the CDR3 is TGTGCCAGCAGCTTGGGTCGGGAGCGCCCCTACGAGCAGTACTTC. Its protein product is CASSLGRERPYEQYF.

J is TRBJ2-1 and V is TRBV6-5, with D perhaps matching TRBD2 (5 bases). Germline CDR1 MNHEY, CDR2 SVGAGI. The CDR3 consists of 16 residues. V gave up 0 bases and J gave up 3 bases, with 12 bases separating them. CDR3: CASSYSRVVDYNEQFF. In nucleotides, the CDR3 is TGTGCCAGCAGTTACTCGAGGGTTGTGGACTACAATGAGCAGTTCTTC.

V usage is TRBV28 and J usage is TRBJ1-5, with unresolved D. The germline V gene has CDR1 MDHEN and CDR2 SYDVKM. The CDR3 consists of 13 residues. V was trimmed by 3 bases and J by 6 bases, leaving 9 bases between them. CDR3 region: CASSLDFGQPQHF. The CDR3 bases are TGTGCCAGCAGTTTGGACTTTGGTCAGCCCCAGCATTTT.

V and J are TRBV4-3 and TRBJ2-3; 9 positions agree with TRBD2. Losses at the gene ends were 1 base for V and 11 bases for J; bases not matched to a gene: 16. The CDR3 is 17 residues long. Per germline, CDR1 LGHNA and CDR2 YSLEER. The CDR3 sequence is CASSQARGLAGPGGQYF. The CDR3 nucleotides are TGCGCCAGCAGCCAAGCCAGGGGTCTAGCGGGACCCGGGGGGCAGTATTTT.

The chain joins TRBV18 to TRBJ1-2; TRBD1 matches at 7 bases. The CDR3 is made up of 14 amino acids. Per the germline V gene, CDR1 is KGHSH and CDR2 is LQKENI. Trimming at V came to 4 bases and at J to 7 bases, leaving 9 bases not matched to a gene. The CDR3 loop is CASSLPTGPAGYTF. For the CDR3, the DNA is TGTGCCAGCTCACTCCCGACAGGGCCCGCTGGCTACACCTTC.

The chain uses TRBV28 and TRBJ2-7, with 7 nucleotides matching TRBD2. The CDR3 is made up of 16 amino acids. V dropped 3 bases and J dropped 1; count of bases not matched to a gene: 9. CDR1 and CDR2 from the germline V gene are MDHEN and SYDVKM. CDR3 nucleotides: TGTGCCAGCAGTTTCCCTTCGGCGGGGGAATCCTACGAGCAGTACTTC. It is translated as CASSFPSAGESYEQYF.

V gene TRBV7-9 combines with J gene TRBJ2-7, with unresolved D. V lost 1 base to trimming and J lost 9 bases, with 10 bases between them. Germline CDR1 reads SEHNR; CDR2 reads FQNEAQ (reference sequence). This CDR3 contains 12 residues. The CDR3 spells CASSLEASGQYF. The DNA for the CDR3 is TGTGCCAGCAGCTTAGAGGCATCGGGGCAGTACTTC.